One T cell receptor (beta chain) is described in this entry. The target antigen is unknown. The data stem from a study of beta chain features in type 1 diabetes. Study-wide results and caveats: Cells with high TCR expression could be over-represented by cDNA sequencing. Naive, central memory and Treg TCRB repertoires seemed to resemble each other more closely in patients than they did in healthy donors. Patients with type 1 diabetes showed fewer VDJ junction insertions and more deletions.

cDNA synthesis used the whole RNA isolate, giving expressed TCRB sequences. Assay: immunoSEQ multiplex PCR; the TCRdb copy retains only in-frame clones and omits some. This sample has about 260,000 clones, with about 71% found just once. Purities over 95% were achieved in all sorted populations. The germline V gene encodes CDR1 MGHRA and CDR2 YSYEKL. This CDR3 spans 16 amino acids. Unmatched junction bases numbered 6, after V lost 0 bases and J lost 6 bases. The rearrangement joins TRBV4-1 to TRBJ1-5, with TRBD1 matching 9 bases. This receptor was obtained from a man younger than 40 in good health. Sequences were obtained from naive CD4+ T cells from blood. The CDR3 protein is CASSQDRDRAIQPQHF. CDR3 DNA: TGCGCCAGCAGCCAAGATAGGGACAGGGCGATTCAGCCCCAGCATTTT.